This TCR beta chain was identified in a study of OX40 agonist ivuxolimab in advanced cancers. The protocol was immunoSEQ multiplex PCR, while the TCRdb copy is restricted to in-frame clones and leaves out a portion. The profile covers 75,000 to 90,000 clones, with about 90% appearing a single time and 2.8% taken by the ten largest. In the case of this clone: No antigen is known for it.

Researchers took blood at baseline, on cycle 4 day 1, and on cycle 7 day 1. Whole-study findings and limits: In general, CD8+ T cells held more expanded clones than CD4+ did, on average.

This CDR3 is 13 amino acids long. The germline V and J ends were trimmed by 6 bases and 2 bases, with 11 bases remaining between them. Germline CDR1 is LNHDA and CDR2 is SQIVND (reference sequence). V usage is TRBV19 and J usage is TRBJ2-7; a weak D match, TRBD1 (5 bases). This receptor was identified in an adult with an advanced solid tumor such as melanoma, head and neck, liver or kidney cancer. Sample: CD4+ or CD8+ T cells sorted from blood, taken in a trial of the OX40 agonist ivuxolimab. The CDR3 nucleotides are TGTGCCAGTAGGAGAACAGGCACCTACGAGCAGTACTTC. It yields the protein CASRRTGTYEQYF.